This TCR beta chain was obtained from a study of identical twins. Germline CDR1 is DFQATT and CDR2 is SNEGSKA (reference sequence). The CDR3 is made up of 12 amino acids. V was trimmed by 5 bases and J by 5 bases, leaving 10 bases between them. TCRdb itself ran the 5' RACE reads through MiXCR, one entry per CDR3 protein. The table includes approximately 500,000 distinct CDR3 sequences, roughly 15% detected once. Healthy Caucasians provided all donations. This clonotype came up a few times. These sequences were also reported in another study, on yellow fever vaccine responses in identical twins.

This sequence was found in a woman aged 18-30 years in good health. The sequencing sample was made of CD4+ T cells sorted from blood. The chain is built from TRBV20-1 and TRBJ2-1, with D unclear. For the CDR3, the DNA is TGCAGTGCTCGGGTGACCCACAATGAGCAGTTCTTC. Translating gives CSARVTHNEQFF.